This entry lists 21 T cell receptor beta chains sequenced from one sample in a study of PD-1 blockade in classical Hodgkin lymphoma. Each patient experienced a relapse that followed autologous stem cell transplantation, and brentuximab vedotin exposure varied. The table came from immunoSEQ multiplex PCR; TCRdb's copy has only in-frame clones and leaves some out. This sample has 80,000 to 100,000 clones, with just under 95% found just once. Here the sequenced sample was peripheral blood mononuclear cells (PBMCs), taken at baseline. The receptors stem from a human donor with classical Hodgkin lymphoma.

The gene calls are TRBV2 and TRBJ1-4; 7 positions match TRBD1. CDR1 and CDR2 from the germline V gene are SNHLY and FYNNEI. The CDR3 has 16 residues. The trim removed 3 bases at V and 2 bases at J, leaving 6 bases unmatched. CDR3 coding DNA: TGTGCCAGCAGTGAGGACAGGATCGCGACTAATGAAAAACTGTTTTTT. As protein: CASSEDRIATNEKLFF.

The chain carries TRBV29-1 and TRBJ1-4; weak D call: TRBD1 (6 bases). V shed 2 bases and J shed 8 bases, with 15 bases lying between them. The CDR3 has 14 amino acids. CDR1 is SQVTM, CDR2 ANQGSEA, per germline. For the CDR3, the DNA is TGCAGCGTTGAATGGGGGCAGGGGCTAGAAAAACTGTTTTTT. Translating gives CSVEWGQGLEKLFF. The full variable domain, rest sourced from reference TRBV29-1 and TRBJ1-4, is SAVISQKPSRDICQRGTSLTIQCQVDSQVTMMFWYRQQPGQSLTLIATANQGSEATYESGFVIDKFPISRPNLTFSTLTVSNMSPEDSSIYLCSVEWGQGLEKLFFGSGTQLSVL.

The V call is TRBV2, the J call TRBJ1-2; D is undetermined. The CDR3 length is 15 residues. The germline V gene encodes CDR1 SNHLY and CDR2 FYNNEI. Trimming pared 6 bases from V and 6 bases from J, leaving 20 bases between. CDR3 protein: CASSQVWRTKDGYTF. The CDR3 nucleotides read TGTGCCAGCAGCCAAGTCTGGAGGACGAAAGATGGCTACACCTTC.

The J gene is TRBJ2-7, the V gene TRBV9; a weak D match, TRBD1 (6 bases). V gave up 0 bases and J gave up 10 bases, with 14 bases separating them. This CDR3 region has 13 residues. Germline V gene lookup returns CDR1 SGDLS and CDR2 YYNGEE. In DNA form, the CDR3 reads TGTGCCAGCAGCGTAGTGTTTGGGGACACACAGTACTTC. Protein: CASSVVFGDTQYF.

The CDR3 region has the DNA TGTGCCACAGCGAGACAGACTTATGGCTACACCTTC. Translated: CATARQTYGYTF. This chain connects TRBV6-1 to TRBJ1-2, with D maybe TRBD1 (5 bases). This CDR3 region has 12 residues. Germline loops: CDR1 MNHNS, CDR2 SASEGT. Trimming left V 10 bases short and J 5 bases short, with 14 bases between.

V usage is TRBV2 and J usage is TRBJ2-5, with 11 positions matching TRBD2. The J call may be faulty, since TRBJ2-7 better matches the DNA end. The CDR3 runs 15 residues. Germline V CDR1 and CDR2: SNHLY, FYNNEI. Here the CDR3 reads CASSETTSGIYEQYF. The CDR3 DNA reads TGTGCCAGCAGTGAAACGACTAGCGGGATATACGAGCAGTACTTC.

V and J are TRBV30 and TRBJ2-3; 8 bases map to TRBD2. Germline V lookup: CDR1 GTSNPN, CDR2 SVGIG (reference sequence). This CDR3 region has 16 residues. J gave up 0 bases and V 3 bases, and 8 bases lay outside the gene matches. CDR3 sequence: CAWSPGGDYSTDTQYF. CDR3 coding DNA: TGTGCCTGGAGCCCGGGGGGGGATTATAGCACAGATACGCAGTATTTT.

J is TRBJ1-2 and V is TRBV18; a weak D match, TRBD1 (5 bases). This CDR3 contains 13 residues. V dropped 2 bases and J dropped 5 bases, with 9 bases sitting between them. Germline lookup yields CDR1 KGHSH and CDR2 LQKENI. The CDR3 loop reads CASSPGDAYGYTF. CDR3 in DNA: TGTGCCAGCTCACCAGGGGACGCTTATGGCTACACCTTC.

The rearrangement links TRBV19 to TRBJ1-1, with unresolved D. Germline V lookup: CDR1 LNHDA, CDR2 SQIVND (reference sequence). The length of the CDR3 is 15 residues. Trimming removed 2 bases at V and 3 bases at J, with 13 bases between. The CDR3 reads CASSIRPTSDTEAFF. The CDR3 DNA is TGTGCCAGTAGTATAAGGCCTACGTCAGACACTGAAGCTTTCTTT.

The V and J genes are TRBV30 and TRBJ1-2, with 7 bases that match TRBD1. Trimming at V came to 8 bases and at J to 0 bases, leaving 6 bases not matched to a gene. CDR1 GTSNPN and CDR2 SVGIG come from the germline V gene (reference sequence). The CDR3 consists of 13 residues. The CDR3 sequence: CALDRESNYGYTF. DNA for the CDR3: TGTGCCCTAGACAGGGAATCTAACTATGGCTACACCTTC. Filled out from reference TRBV30 and TRBJ1-2, the complete variable domain reads SQTIHQWPATLVQPVGSPLSLECTVEGTSNPNLYWYRQAAGRGLQLLFYSVGIGQISSEVPQNLSASRPQDRQFILSSKKLLLSDSGFYLCALDRESNYGYTFGSGTRLTVV.

The chain combines TRBV7-8 with TRBJ2-1; 9 nucleotides align to TRBD2. The CDR3 has 15 amino acids. V lost 5 bases to trimming and J lost 6 bases; unmatched junction nucleotides: 8. The V gene's germline CDR1 is SGHVS and CDR2 FQNEAQ. The CDR3 DNA reads as TGTGCCAGCAGCCCCATAGCGGGAGTAGTCAATGAGCAGTTCTTC. It is translated as CASSPIAGVVNEQFF.

The chain employs TRBV5-6 and TRBJ2-2; TRBD2 matches 8 bases. J gave up 5 bases and V 2 bases, and 8 bases lay outside the gene matches. From germline, CDR1 is SGHDT and CDR2 YYEEEE. The CDR3 totals 16 residues. The CDR3 sequence is CASSLEAGAFTGELFF. The CDR3, as DNA: TGTGCCAGCAGCTTAGAAGCGGGAGCGTTTACCGGGGAGCTGTTTTTT.

This chain connects TRBV6-5 to TRBJ2-7; 7 bases agree with TRBD2. The CDR3 loop spans 13 amino acids. The germline V gene has CDR1 MNHEY and CDR2 SVGAGI. V lost 8 bases to trimming and J lost 0 bases; unmatched junction nucleotides: 4. CDR3 residues: CASRTGGSYEQYF. The CDR3 nucleotides are TGTGCCAGCCGGACGGGGGGCTCCTACGAGCAGTACTTC.

This sequence joins TRBV7-9 and TRBJ2-7; D is perhaps TRBD1 or TRBD2 (6 bases each). V gave up 5 bases and J gave up 7 bases, with 15 bases separating them. The CDR3 totals 13 residues. CDR1 is SEHNR, CDR2 FQNEAQ, per germline (reference sequence). CDR3 coding DNA: TGTGCCAGCAGCGGGGGGCCCCCGGGGGAGCAGTACTTC. It encodes CASSGGPPGEQYF.

V and J are TRBV7-9 and TRBJ1-5; 7 bases fit TRBD1. The V and J ends lost 5 bases and 0 bases, in that order; junction bases with no gene match: 10. This CDR3 has 17 amino acids. CDR1 is SEHNR and CDR2 is FQNEAQ in the germline V gene (reference sequence). CDR3: CASSLGDSLYSNQPQHF. Here the CDR3 DNA reads TGTGCCAGCAGCCTAGGGGACAGCCTTTATAGCAATCAGCCCCAGCATTTT.

This chain connects TRBV28 to TRBJ1-2; TRBD1 might be the D (5 bases). Between the trimmed V and J ends, which lost 5 bases and 3 bases, there was a span of 10 bases. Looked up from germline, CDR1 is MDHEN and CDR2 is SYDVKM. CDR3 size: 13 residues. The CDR3 loop is CASSLEGYYGYTF. The DNA of the CDR3 is TGTGCCAGCAGTCTGGAGGGGTACTATGGCTACACCTTC.

The chain has TRBV4-2 and TRBJ2-3, with TRBD2 matching over 8 bases. J lost 0 bases, V lost 3 bases, and 5 bases had no gene match. Germline assignment: CDR1 LGHNA and CDR2 YNFKEQ. CDR3 size: 16 residues. The CDR3 nucleotides read TGTGCCAGCAGCCACCTTAGCGGGATGAGCACAGATACGCAGTATTTT. It is translated as CASSHLSGMSTDTQYF.

The CDR3 here is CASSSRRDHRGTDTQYF. Written as DNA, the CDR3 is TGTGCCAGCAGCTCTCGACGGGACCACAGGGGCACAGATACGCAGTATTTT. The V and J genes are TRBV7-2 and TRBJ2-3; possible D gene TRBD1, 6 bases. The CDR3 runs 17 residues. With 4 bases removed from V and 1 base from J, the gap between germline ends came to 18 bases. CDR1 is SGHTA and CDR2 is FQGNSA in the germline V gene.

J is TRBJ1-5 and V is TRBV5-8, with D possibly matching TRBD1 (5 bases). CDR1 is SGHTS, CDR2 YDEGEE, per germline. This CDR3 is 18 amino acids long. V shed 3 bases and J shed 2 bases, with 21 bases lying between them. This CDR3 reads CASSSRDLGVLGNQPQHF. As DNA, the CDR3 is TGTGCCAGCAGCTCCCGGGACTTGGGGGTTTTGGGCAATCAGCCCCAGCATTTT.

The chain has TRBV28 and TRBJ2-1; the match to TRBD2 covers 9 bases. This CDR3 spans 20 amino acids. V trimming: 3 bases; J trimming: 9 bases; junction bases outside the gene matches: 24. Germline CDR1 reads MDHEN; CDR2 reads SYDVKM. The CDR3 sequence: CASSFGRVSGSRLGNAEQFF. CDR3 DNA sequence: TGTGCCAGCAGTTTCGGTCGGGTTAGCGGGAGCCGGTTGGGCAATGCTGAGCAGTTCTTC. Full variable domain (rest looked up from reference TRBV28 and TRBJ2-1): DVKVTQSSRYLVKRTGEKVFLECVQDMDHENMFWYRQDPGLGLRLIYFSYDVKMKEKGDIPEGYSVSREKKERFSLILESASTNQTSMYLCASSFGRVSGSRLGNAEQFFGPGTRLTVL.

The gene calls are TRBV29-1 and TRBJ1-2, with 7 nucleotides matching TRBD1. The CDR3 consists of 15 residues. In germline, CDR1 is SQVTM, CDR2 ANQGSEA. Trimming cost V 6 bases and J 3 bases; bases outside gene matches: 13. The CDR3 DNA reads TGCAGCGTCCCCGGGTCTGACAGGGATTACTATGGCTACACCTTC. This encodes CSVPGSDRDYYGYTF.